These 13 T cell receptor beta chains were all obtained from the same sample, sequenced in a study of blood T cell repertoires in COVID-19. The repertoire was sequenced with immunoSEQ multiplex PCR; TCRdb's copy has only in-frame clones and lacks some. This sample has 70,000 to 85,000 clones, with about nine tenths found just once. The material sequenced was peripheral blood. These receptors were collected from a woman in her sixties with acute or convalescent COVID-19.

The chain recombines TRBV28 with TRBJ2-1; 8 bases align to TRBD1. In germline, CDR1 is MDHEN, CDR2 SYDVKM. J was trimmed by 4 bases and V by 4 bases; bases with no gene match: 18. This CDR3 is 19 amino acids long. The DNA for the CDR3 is TGTGCCAGCAGTTACCCTTCCCCAGGACAGGGATCATTTTACAATGAGCAGTTCTTC. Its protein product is CASSYPSPGQGSFYNEQFF.

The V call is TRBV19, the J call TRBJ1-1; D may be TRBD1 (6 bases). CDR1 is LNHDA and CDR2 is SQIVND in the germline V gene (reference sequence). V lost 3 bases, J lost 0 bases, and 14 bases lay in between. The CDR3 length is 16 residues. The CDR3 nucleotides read TGTGCCAGTAGTATTCAGACAGGTGTAATGAACACTGAAGCTTTCTTT. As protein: CASSIQTGVMNTEAFF. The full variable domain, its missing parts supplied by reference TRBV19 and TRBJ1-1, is DGGITQSPKYLFRKEGQNVTLSCEQNLNHDAMYWYRQDPGQGLRLIYYSQIVNDFQKGDIAEGYSVSREKKESFPLTVTSAQKNPTAFYLCASSIQTGVMNTEAFFGQGTRLTVV.

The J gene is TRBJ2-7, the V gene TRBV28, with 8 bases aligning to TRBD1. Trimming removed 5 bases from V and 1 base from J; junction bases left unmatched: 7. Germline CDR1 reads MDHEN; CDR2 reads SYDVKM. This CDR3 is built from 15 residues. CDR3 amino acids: CASSGLDRASYEQYF. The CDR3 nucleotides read TGTGCCAGCAGTGGGCTGGACAGGGCGTCCTACGAGCAGTACTTC.

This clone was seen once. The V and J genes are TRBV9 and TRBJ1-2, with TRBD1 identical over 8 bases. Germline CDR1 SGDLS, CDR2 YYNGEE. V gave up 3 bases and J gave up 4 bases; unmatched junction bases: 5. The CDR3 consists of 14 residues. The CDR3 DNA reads TGTGCCAGCAGCGCTACGGGACAGGTCTATGGCTACACCTTC. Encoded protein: CASSATGQVYGYTF.

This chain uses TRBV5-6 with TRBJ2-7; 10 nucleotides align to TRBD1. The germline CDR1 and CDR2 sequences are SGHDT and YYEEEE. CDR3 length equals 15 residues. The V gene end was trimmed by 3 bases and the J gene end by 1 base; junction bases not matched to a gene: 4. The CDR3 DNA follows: TGTGCCAGCAGCTCCCTGGGACAGGGGTCCTACGAGCAGTACTTC. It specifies CASSSLGQGSYEQYF.

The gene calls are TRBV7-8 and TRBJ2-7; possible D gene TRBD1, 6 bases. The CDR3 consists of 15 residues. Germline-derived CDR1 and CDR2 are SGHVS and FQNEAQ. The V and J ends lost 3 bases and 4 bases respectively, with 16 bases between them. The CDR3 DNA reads TGTGCCAGCAGCTTTGAGTCAGGGGTTCTGTACGAGCAGTACTTC. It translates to CASSFESGVLYEQYF.

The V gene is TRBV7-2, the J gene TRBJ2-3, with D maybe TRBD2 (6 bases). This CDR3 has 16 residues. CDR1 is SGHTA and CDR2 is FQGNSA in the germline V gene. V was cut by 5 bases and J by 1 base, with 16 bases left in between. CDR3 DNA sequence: TGTGCCAGCAGCCTCAGAAGGGGACTCCGCACAGATACGCAGTATTTT. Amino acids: CASSLRRGLRTDTQYF.

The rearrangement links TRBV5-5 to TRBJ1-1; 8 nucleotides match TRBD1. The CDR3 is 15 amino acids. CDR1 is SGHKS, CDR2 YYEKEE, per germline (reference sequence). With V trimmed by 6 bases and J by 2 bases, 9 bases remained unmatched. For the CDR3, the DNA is TGTGCCAGCATCTTTTTGGGACAGGAAAACACTGAAGCTTTCTTT. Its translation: CASIFLGQENTEAFF.

The CDR3 here is CASRSYNEQFF. The CDR3 nucleotides read TGTGCCAGCAGGAGTTACAATGAGCAGTTCTTC. The chain carries TRBV2 and TRBJ2-1; no firm D call. Trimming pared 6 bases from V and 4 bases from J, leaving 4 bases between. Germline CDR1 is SNHLY and CDR2 is FYNNEI. The CDR3 is 11 amino acids. The complete variable domain, with remaining parts taken from reference TRBV2 and TRBJ2-1, reads EPEVTQTPSHQVTQMGQEVILRCVPISNHLYFYWYRQILGQKVEFLVSFYNNEISEKSEIFDDQFSVERPDGSNFTLKIRSTKLEDSAMYFCASRSYNEQFFGPGTRLTVL.

The CDR3 DNA reads TGTGCCAGCAGCTTAGGGGGGGGAGTGGAAACTTTCTTT. Its protein product is CASSLGGGVETFF. The rearrangement uses TRBV7-2 and TRBJ1-1; the D gene is possibly TRBD1 (5 bases). The V end lost 1 base, the J end lost 12 bases, and 15 bases lay between the germline ends. The CDR3 has 13 residues. Germline V CDR1 and CDR2: SGHTA, FQGNSA.

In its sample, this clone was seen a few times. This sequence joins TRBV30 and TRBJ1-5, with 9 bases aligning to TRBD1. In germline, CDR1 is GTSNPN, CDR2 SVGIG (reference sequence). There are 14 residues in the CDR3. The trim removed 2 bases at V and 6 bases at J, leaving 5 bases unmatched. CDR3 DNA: TGTGCCTGGAGTAGAACAGGGGGCGGTCAGCCCCAGCATTTT. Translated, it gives CAWSRTGGGQPQHF.

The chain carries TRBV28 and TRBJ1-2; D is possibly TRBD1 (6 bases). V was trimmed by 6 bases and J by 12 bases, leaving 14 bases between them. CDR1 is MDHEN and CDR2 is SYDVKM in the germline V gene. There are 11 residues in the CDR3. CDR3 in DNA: TGTGCCAGCAGCACTACAGGGAAAAACACCTTC. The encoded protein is CASSTTGKNTF.

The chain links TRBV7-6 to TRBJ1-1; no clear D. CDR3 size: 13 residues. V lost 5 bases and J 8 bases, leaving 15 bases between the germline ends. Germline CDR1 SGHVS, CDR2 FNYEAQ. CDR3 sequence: CASSPSSGSEAFF. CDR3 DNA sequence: TGTGCCAGCAGCCCAAGCTCGGGATCCGAAGCTTTCTTT.